The entry below describes one T cell receptor (beta chain). PCR involved 60 Vbeta and 13 Jbeta primers. Some clones are missing from TCRdb's copy, which holds only in-frame ones; the method was immunoSEQ multiplex PCR. The repertoire holds 100,000 to 150,000 clones, with roughly 74% as singletons. This entry belongs to a study of cytomegalovirus exposure and HLA in healthy donors. CDR3 length: 15 amino acids. Germline V gene data show CDR1 as SGDLS and CDR2 as YYNGEE. With 0 bases clipped from V and 7 bases from J, the junction kept 6 bases outside the gene matches. The rearrangement joins TRBV9 to TRBJ2-1, with TRBD2 matching over 8 bases. Sequenced: PBMCs. This clonotype originated in a man in his forties or fifties in good health and CMV-seronegative. CDR3 loop: CASSVDPAGANEQFF. The CDR3 nucleotides are TGTGCCAGCAGCGTAGATCCAGCGGGGGCTAATGAGCAGTTCTTC.